This is a list of T cell receptor beta chains from one sample in a study of siplizumab effects on memory and regulatory T cells. TCRdb's table, derived via immunoSEQ multiplex PCR, lists solely in-frame clones and lacks some. The sample contains about 100,000 clones, 85% to 95% of which appear only once. Sequenced: non-Treg CD4+ T cells sorted from blood. These receptors all come from a human donor in good health. Both conserved end residues are part of each CDR3.

v_gene: TRBV25-1; j_gene: TRBJ1-2; CDR3aa: CASSEGTASYGYTF
v_gene: TRBV27; j_gene: TRBJ1-3; CDR3aa: CASSLSSQTGNTIYF
v_gene: TRBV5-1; j_gene: TRBJ2-7; CDR3aa: CASSTQGPSYEQYF
v_gene: TRBV19; j_gene: TRBJ1-4; CDR3aa: CASSIGGTRDEKLFF
v_gene: TRBV10-3; j_gene: TRBJ2-7; CDR3aa: CAIRLAGDSYEQYF
v_gene: TRBV5-4; j_gene: TRBJ1-5; CDR3aa: CASSLDDQPQHF
v_gene: TRBV2; j_gene: TRBJ2-7; CDR3aa: CASSYRDEAYEQYF
v_gene: TRBV29-1; j_gene: TRBJ2-1; CDR3aa: CSVLWWDFPDEQFF
v_gene: TRBV28; j_gene: TRBJ1-3; CDR3aa: CASSFRGLGNTIYF
v_gene: TRBV5-5; j_gene: TRBJ2-7; CDR3aa: CASSPGPSPYEQYF
v_gene: TRBV7-9; j_gene: TRBJ1-5; CDR3aa: CASSLAGQGVQPQHF
v_gene: TRBV19; j_gene: TRBJ2-1; CDR3aa: CASSIEGKTYNEQFF
v_gene: TRBV11-2; j_gene: TRBJ1-6; CDR3aa: CASSLRQGVSPLHF
v_gene: TRBV5-4; j_gene: TRBJ2-4; CDR3aa: CASSSGLAGFYGDIQYF
v_gene: TRBV21-1; j_gene: TRBJ2-1; CDR3aa: CARGLAGVNQNNEQFF
v_gene: TRBV6-5; j_gene: TRBJ2-5; CDR3aa: CASSLFGRAPQETQYF
v_gene: TRBV6-1; j_gene: TRBJ1-2; CDR3aa: CASRPGTSANYGYTF
v_gene: TRBV20-1; j_gene: TRBJ2-1; CDR3aa: CSARDFNEQFF